Listed below are T cell receptor beta chains from one sample, sequenced in a study of cytomegalovirus exposure and HLA in healthy donors. Sequencing used immunoSEQ multiplex PCR; TCRdb keeps in-frame clones, though not all of them. Here the sample spans about 80,000 clones, 70% to 85% being singletons. The sequencing sample was made of PBMCs. These receptors were taken from a human donor in good health. Both conserved end residues are part of each CDR3. A D gene is named only where the DNA matches it firmly. Only part of the rows carry a size: once, few, many, or a class if the clone is expanded.

length	J	size	V	D	DNA	CDR3
14	TRBJ1-4	few	TRBV5-1	.	TGCGCCAGCAGCTTGGGCGCAACTAATGAAAAACTGTTTTTT	CASSLGATNEKLFF
15	TRBJ2-5	.	TRBV6-5	TRBD2	TGTGCCAGCAGTTACCAAGCGGGGCTCCAAGAGACCCAGTACTTC	CASSYQAGLQETQYF
14	TRBJ1-5	.	TRBV23-1	.	TGCGCCAGCTGTGGAGCGGATAGCAATCAGCCCCAGCATTTT	CASCGADSNQPQHF
15	TRBJ1-1	.	TRBV5-1	.	TGCGCCAGCAGCGCGGGGGACGGAGGGGGGACTGAAGCTTTCTTT	CASSAGDGGGTEAFF
15	TRBJ2-5	.	TRBV5-6	TRBD1	TGTGCCAGCAGCGGTGGTTTAGGGGGGACAGGGCCCCAGTACTTC	CASSGGLGGTGPQYF
17	TRBJ1-1	once	TRBV14	.	TGTGCCAGCAGCCAGCTCCTCGGACAGTTTGGGAACACTGAAGCTTTCTTT	CASSQLLGQFGNTEAFF
11	TRBJ1-1	.	TRBV30	TRBD1	TGTGCCTGGATGACAGGGACTGAAGCTTTCTTT	CAWMTGTEAFF
18	TRBJ1-6	.	TRBV4-1	TRBD1	TGCGCCAGCAGCCAAGTGTGGGCCGGGACAGCGCCGGGTCCACCCCTCCACTTT	CASSQVWAGTAPGPPLHF
15	TRBJ1-1	.	TRBV9	.	TGTGCCAGCAGCTCATTCGGGACACTGAACACTGAAGCTTTCTTT	CASSSFGTLNTEAFF
14	TRBJ2-7	.	TRBV6-5	TRBD2	TGTGCCAGCAGGCCGGGACTAGCGAGTTACGAGCAGTACTTC	CASRPGLASYEQYF
16	TRBJ1-1	.	TRBV5-6	TRBD1	TGTGCCAGCAGCCCGGGTGGGACAGCGACCAACACTGAAGCTTTCTTT	CASSPGGTATNTEAFF
14	TRBJ2-3	.	TRBV2	.	TGTGCCAGCAGTGCATGGGGACTCACAGATACGCAGTATTTT	CASSAWGLTDTQYF
17	TRBJ1-1	.	TRBV4-1	.	TGCGCCAGCAGCCAGGGGGCAGGCACCTCACTGAACACTGAAGCTTTCTTT	CASSQGAGTSLNTEAFF
15	TRBJ1-3	.	TRBV6-5	TRBD1	TGTGCCAGCAGTCGGGACAGGGGGCAAGGAAACACCATATATTTT	CASSRDRGQGNTIYF
18	TRBJ2-3	.	TRBV19	.	TGTGCCAGTAGCCCTGGTCAGAAATTTCGCCCTAGCACAGATACGCAGTATTTT	CASSPGQKFRPSTDTQYF